These 25 T cell receptor beta chains originate from one sample sequenced in a study of shared clonotypes between healthy human individuals. Profiling relied on immunoSEQ multiplex PCR, and the TCRdb table lists in-frame clones only, not all of them. The table lists 500,000 to 650,000 clones, roughly 79% of them singletons. Sequenced sample: PBMCs. Every receptor here comes from a woman in her thirties or forties in good health. Some clones in this sample may be carry-over from other donors' samples.

About this clone itself: The sample carries other DNA sequences with the same CDR3. The rearrangement uses TRBV18 and TRBJ1-5, with TRBD1 as a possible D gene (6 bases). The length of the CDR3 is 13 residues. Germline CDR1 and CDR2: KGHSH and LQKENI. Trimming took off 3 bases at V and 4 bases at J, with 7 bases between the two ends. In DNA, the CDR3 is TGTGCCAGCTCACCGGACAGTAATCAGCCCCAGCATTTT. Protein sequence: CASSPDSNQPQHF.

The rearrangement uses TRBV5-4 and TRBJ1-2; the D is unclear. Deletions cut 4 bases from V and 4 bases from J, with 14 bases between. CDR1 and CDR2 from the germline V gene are SGHNT and YYREEE (reference sequence). The CDR3 has 14 amino acids. CDR3 protein: CASSDVYLGYGYTF. DNA of the CDR3: TGTGCCAGCAGCGACGTATATCTGGGCTATGGCTACACCTTC.

The V call is TRBV6-1, the J call TRBJ1-1, with 7 nucleotides matching TRBD1. Germline V gives CDR1 MNHNS, CDR2 SASEGT. The V gene end was trimmed by 6 bases and the J gene end by 4 bases; junction bases not matched to a gene: 8. The CDR3 has 14 residues. The CDR3 reads CASSPIAGGTEAFF. The CDR3 nucleotides are TGTGCCAGCAGCCCAATCGCAGGGGGCACTGAAGCTTTCTTT.

As for this clone: Other nucleotide sequences in the sample specify the same CDR3. This rearrangement joins TRBV28 to TRBJ2-7, with 8 bases matching TRBD2. The CDR3 covers 13 residues. Germline lookup yields CDR1 MDHEN and CDR2 SYDVKM. V shed 3 bases, J shed 2 bases, and the junction held 0 bases outside the gene matches. The CDR3 DNA follows: TGTGCCAGCAGTTTTAGCGGGACCTACGAGCAGTACTTC. Translated, it gives CASSFSGTYEQYF.

V gene TRBV2 combines with J gene TRBJ2-3; D could derive from TRBD1 or TRBD2 (5 bases each). CDR3 length: 14 residues. CDR1 SNHLY and CDR2 FYNNEI come from the germline V gene. The V end was cut by 3 bases, the J end by 7 bases, with 14 bases between. The CDR3 region has the DNA TGTGCCAGCAGTGATAGGACTGGGGGAAATACGCAGTATTTT. It is translated as CASSDRTGGNTQYF.

This clone was observed many times. Other DNA sequences in this specimen translate into the identical CDR3. V gene TRBV9 combines with J gene TRBJ2-2; 9 bases fit TRBD2. Germline V gene data show CDR1 as SGDLS and CDR2 as YYNGEE. Losses at the gene ends were 0 bases for V and 3 bases for J; bases not matched to a gene: 0. This CDR3 has 15 amino acids. The CDR3 sequence is CASSVGTSDTGELFF. For the CDR3, the DNA is TGTGCCAGCAGCGTAGGGACTAGCGACACCGGGGAGCTGTTTTTT.

This clone was counted between two and nine times. The chain has TRBV10-3 and TRBJ2-1; the match to TRBD2 covers 9 bases. V shed 3 bases and J 5 bases; nucleotides not matched to a gene: 8. CDR3 size: 16 residues. Germline V gene data show CDR1 as ENHRY and CDR2 as SYGVKD. The CDR3 DNA is TGTGCCATCAGTGATTTCGCGGGAGGGGGCCACAATGAGCAGTTCTTC. This encodes CAISDFAGGGHNEQFF.

The rearrangement uses TRBV10-3 and TRBJ2-1; 10 positions match TRBD2. Germline V gene data show CDR1 as ENHRY and CDR2 as SYGVKD. The J segment lost 7 bases and the V segment lost 3 bases, leaving 9 bases of the junction unmatched. The CDR3 totals 16 residues. CDR3 coding DNA: TGTGCCATCAGTGACCTTAGCGGGAGGATCGGAAATGAGCAGTTCTTC. It specifies CAISDLSGRIGNEQFF.

The chain joins TRBV7-2 to TRBJ2-3, with 7 bases that match TRBD2. The CDR3 consists of 12 residues. CDR1 is SGHTA and CDR2 is FQGNSA in the germline V gene. V trimming: 4 bases; J trimming: 7 bases; junction bases outside the gene matches: 2. This chain's CDR3 is CASSSGGYTQYF. In DNA form, the CDR3 reads TGTGCCAGCAGCTCCGGGGGGTATACGCAGTATTTT.

The chain joins TRBV10-1 to TRBJ2-1; 8 bases agree with TRBD2. The CDR3 runs 16 residues. Germline-derived CDR1 and CDR2 are WNHNN and SYGVQD (reference sequence). The V gene end was trimmed by 2 bases and the J gene end by 6 bases; junction bases not matched to a gene: 9. The CDR3 is CASSERREAPRNEQFF. The CDR3 nucleotides are TGCGCCAGCAGTGAGCGGCGGGAGGCCCCTCGCAATGAGCAGTTCTTC.

This chain joins TRBV29-1 and TRBJ2-7, with D hard to call. The V end lost 4 bases, the J end lost 0 bases, and 7 bases lay between the germline ends. This CDR3 contains 12 residues. Germline V gene data show CDR1 as SQVTM and CDR2 as ANQGSEA. This chain's CDR3 is CSVGPDSYEQYF. As DNA, the CDR3 is TGCAGCGTTGGCCCAGACTCCTACGAGCAGTACTTC.

The rearrangement uses TRBV4-2 and TRBJ1-2; no clear D. This CDR3 region has 14 residues. Germline CDR1 is LGHNA and CDR2 is YNFKEQ. V was clipped by 0 bases and J by 8 bases, with 13 bases between them. The CDR3 DNA sequence: TGTGCCAGCAGCCAAGATTGGCAGTCCCGGGGCTACACCTTC. Residues: CASSQDWQSRGYTF.

The chain links TRBV2 to TRBJ1-2, with unresolved D. This CDR3 spans 13 amino acids. V dropped 8 bases and J dropped 0 bases, with 10 bases sitting between them. Germline CDR1 reads SNHLY; CDR2 reads FYNNEI. CDR3 loop: CASVQNSNYGYTF. The CDR3 bases are TGTGCCAGCGTGCAGAACTCTAACTATGGCTACACCTTC.

The CDR3 DNA reads TGTGCCAGCAGCTCGGGACTAGCGACAGATACGCAGTATTTT. Translation: CASSSGLATDTQYF. The V and J genes are TRBV7-7 and TRBJ2-3; 10 bases map to TRBD2. The CDR3 is 14 amino acids. Germline V gene lookup returns CDR1 SSHAT and CDR2 FNYEAQ (reference sequence). Trimming took 4 bases from V and 3 from J; bases not matched to a gene: 1.

The chain links TRBV9 to TRBJ2-5; a possible D gene is TRBD2 (6 bases). CDR3 size: 14 residues. Trimming pared 0 bases from V and 5 bases from J, leaving 11 bases between. CDR1 and CDR2 (germline): SGDLS, YYNGEE. The CDR3 DNA reads as TGTGCCAGCAGCGTAGCTGGGGGGTCGGAGACCCAGTACTTC. This encodes CASSVAGGSETQYF.

The V gene is TRBV28, the J gene TRBJ2-1; 8 bases align to TRBD2. The CDR3 covers 15 residues. The germline V gene encodes CDR1 MDHEN and CDR2 SYDVKM. V gave up 6 bases and J gave up 3 bases; unmatched junction bases: 7. The CDR3 DNA follows: TGTGCCAGCAGCCCCAGCGGGAGAGGCTACAATGAGCAGTTCTTC. Its protein product is CASSPSGRGYNEQFF.

The rearrangement uses TRBV2 and TRBJ2-2; D may be TRBD2 (7 bases). V was cut by 8 bases and J by 1 base, with 14 bases left in between. CDR1 is SNHLY, CDR2 FYNNEI, per germline. CDR3 length: 15 residues. CDR3 DNA: TGTGCCAGCGCCCAAGCGGGACAGAACACCGGGGAGCTGTTTTTT. Protein sequence: CASAQAGQNTGELFF.

In nucleotides, the CDR3 is TGTGCCAGCAGTGGCAGGGGGCTATACGAGCAGTACTTC. Protein sequence: CASSGRGLYEQYF. The V and J genes are TRBV6-1 and TRBJ2-7, with TRBD1 matching 8 bases. In germline, CDR1 is MNHNS, CDR2 SASEGT. The CDR3 totals 13 residues. V gave up 4 bases and J gave up 4 bases; unmatched junction bases: 3.

The chain carries TRBV10-2 and TRBJ1-5; D perhaps matches TRBD1 (5 bases). Trimming pared 3 bases from V and 6 bases from J, leaving 12 bases between. CDR1 is WSHSY and CDR2 is SAAADI in the germline V gene. The CDR3 runs to 14 residues. The CDR3 nucleotides are TGCGCCAGCAGTGATTTGGGGGTCGCTCAGCCCCAGCATTTT. This codes for CASSDLGVAQPQHF.

The V gene is TRBV6-1, the J gene TRBJ2-3; the D is unclear. This CDR3 region has 12 residues. The germline CDR1 and CDR2 sequences are MNHNS and SASEGT. The V gene lost 4 bases and the J gene lost 7 bases, with 9 bases spanning the gap. The CDR3 protein is CASSVMTNTQYF. The CDR3, as DNA: TGTGCCAGCAGTGTGATGACGAATACGCAGTATTTT.

V is TRBV6-1 and J is TRBJ2-3; a possible D gene is TRBD2 (5 bases). This CDR3 is built from 14 residues. The V gene lost 1 base and the J gene lost 0 bases, with 5 bases spanning the gap. Germline lookup yields CDR1 MNHNS and CDR2 SASEGT. CDR3 protein: CASSEGLSTDTQYF. The CDR3 DNA reads TGTGCCAGCAGTGAAGGACTAAGCACAGATACGCAGTATTTT.

This chain uses TRBV27 with TRBJ2-7; 9 bases match TRBD1. Losses at the gene ends were 5 bases for V and 4 bases for J; bases not matched to a gene: 9. Germline loops: CDR1 MNHEY, CDR2 SMNVEV (reference sequence). The CDR3 has 15 amino acids. The chain's CDR3 is CASSITGTGIYEQYF. DNA for the CDR3: TGTGCCAGCAGTATAACCGGGACAGGGATTTACGAGCAGTACTTC.

In this sample, this clone turned up a few times. V gene TRBV7-3 combines with J gene TRBJ2-1; tentatively, D is TRBD2 (6 bases). Germline CDR1 and CDR2: SGHTA and FQGTGA. The CDR3 contains 15 residues. V shed 5 bases and J shed 7 bases, with 18 bases lying between them. The CDR3 DNA follows: TGTGCCAGCAGCCTGACCGGGGGTGGGACTAATGAGCAGTTCTTC. This gives the protein CASSLTGGGTNEQFF.

The rearrangement links TRBV27 to TRBJ2-7, with D unclear. Looked up from germline, CDR1 is MNHEY and CDR2 is SMNVEV (reference sequence). The length of the CDR3 is 14 residues. V was trimmed by 2 bases and J by 0 bases, leaving 8 bases between them. The DNA of the CDR3 is TGTGCCAGCAGTTTAAGGCACAACTCCTACGAGCAGTACTTC. Amino acid sequence: CASSLRHNSYEQYF.

The chain joins TRBV18 to TRBJ2-5; 8 bases align to TRBD1. V was pared by 5 bases and J by 5 bases, with 7 bases of the junction left unmatched. Germline V gives CDR1 KGHSH, CDR2 LQKENI. The CDR3 is 14 amino acids. The CDR3 reads CASSETGGRETQYF. The CDR3 DNA reads as TGTGCCAGCTCAGAAACAGGGGGTCGGGAGACCCAGTACTTC.